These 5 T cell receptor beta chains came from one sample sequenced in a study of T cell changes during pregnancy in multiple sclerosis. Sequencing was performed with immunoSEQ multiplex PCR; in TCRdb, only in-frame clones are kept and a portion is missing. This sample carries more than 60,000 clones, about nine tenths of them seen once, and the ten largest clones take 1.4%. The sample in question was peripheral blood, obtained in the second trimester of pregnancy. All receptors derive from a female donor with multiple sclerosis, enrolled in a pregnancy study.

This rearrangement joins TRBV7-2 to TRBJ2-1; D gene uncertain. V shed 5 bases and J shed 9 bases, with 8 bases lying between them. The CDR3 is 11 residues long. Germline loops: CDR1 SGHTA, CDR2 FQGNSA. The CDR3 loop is CASSPQIEQFF. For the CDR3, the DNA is TGTGCCAGCAGCCCACAGATTGAGCAGTTCTTC.

The CDR3 reads CASSQEVPWGGVNTEAFF. The CDR3, as DNA: TGTGCCAGCAGCCAAGAAGTCCCCTGGGGAGGAGTGAACACTGAAGCTTTCTTT. This chain connects TRBV4-2 to TRBJ1-1; D is uncertain. The CDR3 runs to 18 residues. Trimming shortened V by 0 bases and J by 0 bases, and 17 bases separated the two germline ends. From germline, CDR1 is LGHNA and CDR2 YNFKEQ.

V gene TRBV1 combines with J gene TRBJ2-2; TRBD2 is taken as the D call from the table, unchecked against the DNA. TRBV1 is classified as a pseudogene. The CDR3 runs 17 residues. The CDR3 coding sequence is TGCACCAGCAGCCAAGAGTTTCTAGCGGGGTTCACCGGGGAGCTGTTTTTT. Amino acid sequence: CTSSQEFLAGFTGELFF.

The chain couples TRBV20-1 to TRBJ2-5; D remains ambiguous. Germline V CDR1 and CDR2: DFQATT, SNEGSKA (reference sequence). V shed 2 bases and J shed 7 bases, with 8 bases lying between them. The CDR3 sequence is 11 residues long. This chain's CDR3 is CSARPPGTQYF. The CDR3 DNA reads TGCAGTGCTAGACCGCCCGGGACCCAGTACTTC.

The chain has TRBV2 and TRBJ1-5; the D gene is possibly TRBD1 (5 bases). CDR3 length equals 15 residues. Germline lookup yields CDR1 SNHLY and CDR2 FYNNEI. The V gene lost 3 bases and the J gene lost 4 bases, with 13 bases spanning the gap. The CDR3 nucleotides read TGTGCCAGCAGTGAGCAGGGCGTTAGGAATCAGCCCCAGCATTTT. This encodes CASSEQGVRNQPQHF.